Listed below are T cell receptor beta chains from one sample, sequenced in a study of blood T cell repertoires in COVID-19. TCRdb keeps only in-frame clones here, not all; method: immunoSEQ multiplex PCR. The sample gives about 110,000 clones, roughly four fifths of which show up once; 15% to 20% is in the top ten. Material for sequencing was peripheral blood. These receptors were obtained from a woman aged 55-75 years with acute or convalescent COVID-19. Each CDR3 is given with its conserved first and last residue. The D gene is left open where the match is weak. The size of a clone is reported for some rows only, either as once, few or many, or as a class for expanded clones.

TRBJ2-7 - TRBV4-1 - TGCGCCAGCAGCGAAGGGCCAACAGGGCACTACGAGCAGTACTTC CASSEGPTGHYEQYF
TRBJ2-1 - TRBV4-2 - TGTGCCAGCAGCTCGGGACTTTTCTCCTACAATGAGCAGTTCTTC CASSSGLFSYNEQFF
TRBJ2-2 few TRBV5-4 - TGTGCCAGCAGCAATGGGGGGGCCAACACCGGGGAGCTGTTTTTT CASSNGGANTGELFF
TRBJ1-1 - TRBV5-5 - TGTGCCAGCAGCCGGGGGGGTGAAGCTTTCTTT CASSRGGEAFF
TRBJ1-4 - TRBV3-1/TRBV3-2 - TGTGCCAGCGTCCGGGGTCATGAAAAACTGTTTTTT CASVRGHEKLFF
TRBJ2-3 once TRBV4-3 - TGCGCCAGCAGCCAAGAGCTAGACGGGGGCACAGATACGCAGTATTTT CASSQELDGGTDTQYF
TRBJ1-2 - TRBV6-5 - TGTGCCAGCAGTTCTCGCCCGGGATACTATGGCTACACCTTC CASSSRPGYYGYTF
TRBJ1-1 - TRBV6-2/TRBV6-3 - TGTGCCAGCAGTTCTCAGCGTCCCGAAGCTTTCTTT CASSSQRPEAFF
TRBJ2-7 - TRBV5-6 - TGTGCCAGCAGCTTGGAGACAGGAGCCTCCTACGAGCAGTACTTC CASSLETGASYEQYF
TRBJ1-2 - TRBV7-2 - TGTGCCAGCAGCATGGGCGATAACTATGGCTACACCTTC CASSMGDNYGYTF
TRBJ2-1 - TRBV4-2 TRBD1 TGTGCCAGCAGCTTTCGGACAGGGGGCCCTAACAATGAGCAGTTCTTC CASSFRTGGPNNEQFF
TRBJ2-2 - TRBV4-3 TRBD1 TGCGCCAGCAGCCATAGGGGACAGGGCGGCACCGGGGAGCTGTTTTTT CASSHRGQGGTGELFF
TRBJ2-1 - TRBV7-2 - TGTGCCAGCAGCTTGGGTAGCGTTGGTGAGCAGTTCTTC CASSLGSVGEQFF
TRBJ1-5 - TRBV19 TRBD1 TGTGCCAGTAGTATAGCGGGACAGCATCAGCCCCAGCATTTT CASSIAGQHQPQHF
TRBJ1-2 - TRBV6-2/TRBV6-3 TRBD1 TGTGCCAGCAGTGGGACAGGGACAGGCTACACCTTC CASSGTGTGYTF
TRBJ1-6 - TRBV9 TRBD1 TGTGCCAGCAGCACCGGGACAGGGGAGGGGTCCTATAATTCACCCCTCCACTTT CASSTGTGEGSYNSPLHF
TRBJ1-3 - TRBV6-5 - TGTGCCGTTCAGAACTCTGGAAACACCATATATTTT CAVQNSGNTIYF
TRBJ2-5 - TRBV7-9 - TGTGCCAGCAGCCTTACAGGGTTGATTGAGACCCAGTACTTC CASSLTGLIETQYF
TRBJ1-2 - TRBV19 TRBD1 TGTGCCAGTACCCAAGGACAGGGACGTGGCTACACCTTC CASTQGQGRGYTF
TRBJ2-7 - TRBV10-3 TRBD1 TGTGCCATCAGGGGGGGACAGGGTCCCTACGAGCAGTACTTC CAIRGGQGPYEQYF
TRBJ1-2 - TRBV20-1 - TGCAGTGCTAGTCCGGGGGGCTTTAACTATGGCTACACCTTC CSASPGGFNYGYTF
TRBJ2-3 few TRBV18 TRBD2 TGTGCCAGCTCACCACCGGCGGGGGGGAGAGATACGCAGTATTTT CASSPPAGGRDTQYF
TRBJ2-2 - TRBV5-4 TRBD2 TGTGCCAGCACCCGCAGGGCGGGAGAAACCGGGGAGCTGTTTTTT CASTRRAGETGELFF
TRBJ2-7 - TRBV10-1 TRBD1 TGCGCCAGCTCGGAGTTACAGGGGGCGCACGAGCAGTACTTC CASSELQGAHEQYF
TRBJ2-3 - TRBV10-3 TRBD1 TGTGCCATCAAGGCGGGACAGGGGATTTATACGCAGTATTTT CAIKAGQGIYTQYF
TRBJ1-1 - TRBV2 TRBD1 TGTGCCAGCAGTGTGGGACAGGACACTGAAGCTTTCTTT CASSVGQDTEAFF
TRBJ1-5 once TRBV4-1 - TGCGCCAGCAGCCAAGAGTCACAGGATAGCAATCAGCCCCAGCATTTT CASSQESQDSNQPQHF
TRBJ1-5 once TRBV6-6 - TGTGCCAGCAGTCTTGCGGGGCCCCAGCATTTT CASSLAGPQHF
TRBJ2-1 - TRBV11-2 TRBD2 TGTGCCAGCAGCTTAGAACCCGGGACTAGCGTTTACAATGAGCAGTTCTTC CASSLEPGTSVYNEQFF
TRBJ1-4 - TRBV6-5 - TGTGCCAGCAGTTACTCGGGGGGTTCTGAAAAACTGTTTTTT CASSYSGGSEKLFF
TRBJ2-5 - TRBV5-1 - TGCGCCAGCAGCTTGGGTATGCAAGGGAGGCAAGAGACCCAGTACTTC CASSLGMQGRQETQYF